This T cell receptor beta chain was sequenced during a study of patients and donors after allogeneic stem cell transplantation. This clonotype occurred a few times. TCRdb used MiXCR to reprocess the RT-PCR reads, holding one entry per CDR3 protein. The table records about 960,000 distinct CDR3 sequences, 18% of them present only once. Trimming pared 9 bases from V and 4 bases from J, leaving 9 bases between. CDR1 KGHDR and CDR2 SFDVKD come from the germline V gene. The CDR3 spans 12 residues. The rearrangement joins TRBV24-1 to TRBJ2-1; unclear D gene. The sequenced sample consisted of blood, either unsorted or a sorted T cell fraction (not recorded which). This clonotype was obtained from a human donor who was either an allogeneic HSCT recipient or a stem cell or donor lymphocyte infusion donor (not recorded which). It is not recorded whose cells these are; they may come from a transplant donor. CDR3 nucleotide sequence: TGTGCCACCTCTGGGGTATACAATGAGCAGTTCTTC. This sequence encodes CATSGVYNEQFF.